What follows describes a single TCR beta chain. The source of the sample is a study of cytomegalovirus exposure and HLA in healthy donors. 60 Vbeta and 13 Jbeta primers were used in PCR. Sequencing was performed with immunoSEQ multiplex PCR; in TCRdb, only in-frame clones are kept and a portion is missing. Of under 150,000 clones in the sample, 81% were seen once. Germline V gene sequence: CDR1 KGHSH, CDR2 LQKENI. Trimming stripped 5 bases from V and 3 bases from J, with 10 bases between. The CDR3 has 13 residues. This sequence joins TRBV18 and TRBJ1-2, with D tentatively TRBD1 (5 bases). The sequencing sample was made of PBMCs. The clonotype comes from a man aged 18 to 35 in good health and CMV-seronegative. Here the CDR3 reads CASSEDRDYGYTF. The CDR3 DNA sequence: TGTGCCAGCTCAGAAGACAGAGACTATGGCTACACCTTC.